A selection of T cell receptor beta chains follows, all from one sample in a study of T-cell memory formation after mild COVID-19. Using its own MiXCR run on the 5' RACE reads, TCRdb lists one record per CDR3 protein. The sample records roughly 99,000 distinct CDR3 sequences, under 15% being singletons. Sequencing was carried out using PBMCs or a T cell subset sorted from them (not recorded which). The receptor source for this set is a man younger than 35 who had mild COVID-19 (a few samples of this study predate the infection). Cell type and time point are not known. The CDR3 runs from the conserved cysteine through the conserved F or W. Fields, in order: clone size, J gene, D gene, V gene, CDR3 protein, CDR3 DNA. The D gene is left open where the match is weak. Size values are once, few and many counts, or a class for expanded clones, and some rows have none.

clone_size: few
j_call: TRBJ1-4
d_call: NA
v_call: TRBV20-1
cdr3_aa: CSPTYEKLFF
cdr3_nt: TGCAGCCCCACGTACGAAAAACTGTTTTTT

clone_size: NA
j_call: TRBJ1-5
d_call: TRBD1
v_call: TRBV4-2
cdr3_aa: CASSQSTGKHQPQHF
cdr3_nt: TGTGCCAGCAGCCAATCGACAGGGAAGCATCAGCCCCAGCATTTT

clone_size: many
j_call: TRBJ2-1
d_call: TRBD2
v_call: TRBV7-8
cdr3_aa: CASSHSGGAYNEQFF
cdr3_nt: TGTGCCAGCAGCCATAGCGGGGGGGCGTACAATGAGCAGTTCTTC

clone_size: NA
j_call: TRBJ2-4
d_call: NA
v_call: TRBV5-6
cdr3_aa: CASRPGSGKNIQYF
cdr3_nt: TGTGCCAGCAGGCCCGGGTCAGGAAAAAACATTCAGTACTTC

clone_size: few
j_call: TRBJ2-4
d_call: NA
v_call: TRBV7-9
cdr3_aa: CASSPEILAKNIQYF
cdr3_nt: TGTGCCAGCAGCCCGGAAATTTTAGCCAAAAACATTCAGTACTTC

clone_size: NA
j_call: TRBJ2-3
d_call: NA
v_call: TRBV24-1
cdr3_aa: CATSDNRDSADTQYF
cdr3_nt: TGTGCCACCAGTGATAACAGGGATTCCGCAGATACGCAGTATTTT

clone_size: many
j_call: TRBJ2-7
d_call: NA
v_call: TRBV5-4
cdr3_aa: CASSFQTHSYEQYF
cdr3_nt: TGTGCCAGCAGCTTTCAAACTCACTCCTACGAGCAGTACTTC

clone_size: few
j_call: TRBJ2-7
d_call: NA
v_call: TRBV7-9
cdr3_aa: CASSLGQLWGAKKSEQYF
cdr3_nt: TGTGCCAGCAGCTTGGGCCAGTTATGGGGAGCTAAGAAGAGCGAGCAGTACTTC

clone_size: few
j_call: TRBJ1-5
d_call: NA
v_call: TRBV15
cdr3_aa: CATSRTIDSSNQPQHF
cdr3_nt: TGTGCCACCAGCAGAACTATAGACTCTAGCAATCAGCCCCAGCATTTT

clone_size: few
j_call: TRBJ1-4
d_call: NA
v_call: TRBV5-1
cdr3_aa: CASSLQPGTPAEKLFF
cdr3_nt: TGCGCCAGCAGCCTTCAGCCCGGGACCCCTGCGGAAAAACTGTTTTTT

clone_size: few
j_call: TRBJ1-6
d_call: TRBD1
v_call: TRBV12-3/TRBV12-4
cdr3_aa: CASRAGTGLAPLHF
cdr3_nt: TGTGCCAGCAGAGCCGGGACAGGGCTAGCACCCCTCCACTTT

clone_size: few
j_call: TRBJ2-3
d_call: TRBD1
v_call: TRBV29-1
cdr3_aa: CSVEGDRDIADTQYF
cdr3_nt: TGCAGCGTTGAAGGAGACAGGGACATAGCAGATACGCAGTATTTT

clone_size: few
j_call: TRBJ1-1
d_call: NA
v_call: TRBV27
cdr3_aa: CASSFGAGYSPFF
cdr3_nt: TGTGCCAGCAGTTTCGGGGCAGGCTACTCTCCTTTCTTT

clone_size: NA
j_call: TRBJ2-2
d_call: NA
v_call: TRBV2
cdr3_aa: CASVTGALNTGELFFF
cdr3_nt: NA

clone_size: few
j_call: TRBJ2-2
d_call: NA
v_call: TRBV20-1
cdr3_aa: CSASQPLGELFF
cdr3_nt: TGCAGTGCTAGTCAACCGCTCGGGGAGCTGTTTTTT

clone_size: few
j_call: TRBJ1-2
d_call: TRBD1
v_call: TRBV4-1
cdr3_aa: CASSTGQGAGRTYGYTF
cdr3_nt: TGCGCCAGCAGCACCGGACAGGGGGCAGGACGGACCTATGGCTACACCTTC

clone_size: NA
j_call: TRBJ2-2
d_call: NA
v_call: TRBV24-1
cdr3_aa: CATSDTRADTGELFF
cdr3_nt: TGTGCCACCAGTGATACCCGGGCCGACACCGGGGAGCTGTTTTTT

clone_size: few
j_call: TRBJ1-1
d_call: NA
v_call: TRBV27
cdr3_aa: CASRGPEITEAFF
cdr3_nt: TGTGCCAGCAGGGGCCCAGAGATCACTGAAGCTTTCTTT

clone_size: few
j_call: TRBJ1-2
d_call: NA
v_call: TRBV20-1
cdr3_aa: CSARETQGYGYTF
cdr3_nt: TGCAGTGCTAGAGAGACCCAGGGCTATGGCTACACCTTC

clone_size: few
j_call: TRBJ2-1
d_call: TRBD1
v_call: TRBV25-1
cdr3_aa: CASNADRGWNEQFF
cdr3_nt: TGTGCCAGCAATGCAGACAGGGGCTGGAATGAGCAGTTCTTC

clone_size: few
j_call: TRBJ2-3
d_call: NA
v_call: TRBV18
cdr3_aa: CASSPVDSYLDTQYF
cdr3_nt: TGTGCCAGCTCACCGGTCGACAGTTATCTTGATACGCAGTATTTT

clone_size: NA
j_call: TRBJ1-2
d_call: TRBD1
v_call: TRBV6-5
cdr3_aa: CASSTGGRGGYTF
cdr3_nt: TGTGCCAGCAGTACAGGGGGCCGAGGTGGCTACACCTTC

clone_size: many
j_call: TRBJ2-3
d_call: TRBD1
v_call: TRBV7-8
cdr3_aa: CASSSGTGRADTQYF
cdr3_nt: TGTGCCAGCAGCTCCGGGACAGGGCGGGCAGATACGCAGTATTTT

clone_size: few
j_call: TRBJ2-7
d_call: NA
v_call: TRBV13
cdr3_aa: CASSLKGKVYEQYF
cdr3_nt: TGTGCCAGCAGCTTAAAGGGGAAAGTCTACGAGCAGTACTTC

clone_size: NA
j_call: TRBJ2-7
d_call: NA
v_call: TRBV6-2/TRBV6-3
cdr3_aa: CASSLRTASLSYEQYF
cdr3_nt: TGTGCCAGCAGTCTACGGACGGCCTCCCTCTCCTACGAGCAGTACTTC

clone_size: many
j_call: TRBJ2-1
d_call: NA
v_call: TRBV27
cdr3_aa: CASSSGNEQFF
cdr3_nt: TGTGCCAGCAGTTCCGGGAATGAGCAGTTCTTC

clone_size: few
j_call: TRBJ1-5
d_call: TRBD1
v_call: TRBV12-3/TRBV12-4
cdr3_aa: CASSLGDSFNQPQHF
cdr3_nt: TGTGCCAGCAGTCTGGGGGACAGCTTCAATCAGCCCCAGCATTTT

clone_size: few
j_call: TRBJ1-1
d_call: TRBD1
v_call: TRBV7-2
cdr3_aa: CASSSGQGITEAFF
cdr3_nt: TGTGCCAGCAGCTCGGGACAGGGTATCACTGAAGCTTTCTTT

clone_size: few
j_call: TRBJ1-2
d_call: TRBD1
v_call: TRBV7-2
cdr3_aa: CASSLASTGGWADGYTF
cdr3_nt: TGTGCCAGCAGCTTAGCTTCGACAGGGGGCTGGGCGGATGGCTACACCTTC

clone_size: few
j_call: TRBJ1-2
d_call: NA
v_call: TRBV4-3
cdr3_aa: CASTPGASPHYGYTF
cdr3_nt: TGCGCCAGCACCCCCGGGGCTTCCCCCCACTATGGCTACACCTTC

clone_size: few
j_call: TRBJ2-2
d_call: NA
v_call: TRBV7-9
cdr3_aa: CASSLIRPGTGDTGELFF
cdr3_nt: TGTGCCAGCAGCTTAATACGGCCAGGAACGGGGGACACCGGGGAGCTGTTTTTT

clone_size: NA
j_call: TRBJ2-7
d_call: NA
v_call: TRBV12-3/TRBV12-4
cdr3_aa: CASSLGGEEQYF
cdr3_nt: TGTGCCAGCAGTTTAGGGGGGGAAGAGCAGTACTTC

clone_size: NA
j_call: TRBJ2-2
d_call: TRBD1
v_call: TRBV7-9
cdr3_aa: CASNPETGVSGELFF
cdr3_nt: TGTGCCAGCAACCCAGAAACAGGGGTATCCGGGGAGCTGTTTTTT

clone_size: NA
j_call: TRBJ1-1
d_call: NA
v_call: TRBV7-9
cdr3_aa: CASSFYSTNTEAFF
cdr3_nt: TGTGCCAGCAGCTTTTACAGCACGAACACTGAAGCTTTCTTT

clone_size: NA
j_call: TRBJ1-5
d_call: NA
v_call: TRBV19
cdr3_aa: CASSILDQPQHF
cdr3_nt: TGTGCCAGTAGTATACTTGATCAGCCCCAGCATTTT

clone_size: NA
j_call: TRBJ2-2
d_call: NA
v_call: TRBV12-3/TRBV12-4
cdr3_aa: CASLQAVTGELFF
cdr3_nt: TGTGCCAGCTTACAGGCGGTCACCGGGGAGCTGTTTTTT

clone_size: few
j_call: TRBJ1-2
d_call: NA
v_call: TRBV6-5
cdr3_aa: CASSYSGNGYTF
cdr3_nt: TGTGCCAGCAGTTACTCGGGGAACGGCTACACCTTC

clone_size: NA
j_call: TRBJ2-7
d_call: NA
v_call: TRBV5-4
cdr3_aa: CASSLSDYEQYF
cdr3_nt: TGTGCCAGCAGCTTGAGTGACTACGAGCAGTACTTC

clone_size: NA
j_call: TRBJ2-1
d_call: NA
v_call: TRBV4-3
cdr3_aa: CASSQDARGAMNEQFF
cdr3_nt: TGCGCCAGCAGCCAAGATGCAAGGGGGGCCATGAATGAGCAGTTCTTC

clone_size: few
j_call: TRBJ1-1
d_call: TRBD1
v_call: TRBV20-1
cdr3_aa: CSALTGGTEAFF
cdr3_nt: TGCAGTGCCCTGACAGGGGGCACTGAAGCTTTCTTT

clone_size: NA
j_call: TRBJ2-2
d_call: TRBD1
v_call: TRBV6-6
cdr3_aa: CASRLPGQGSTGELFF
cdr3_nt: TGTGCCAGCAGACTCCCGGGACAGGGTAGCACCGGGGAGCTGTTTTTT

clone_size: few
j_call: TRBJ1-6
d_call: TRBD1
v_call: TRBV6-5
cdr3_aa: CASWDRGYSPLHF
cdr3_nt: TGTGCCAGCTGGGACAGGGGTTATTCACCCCTCCACTTT

clone_size: few
j_call: TRBJ1-1
d_call: NA
v_call: TRBV7-9
cdr3_aa: CASSLWTLMNTEAFF
cdr3_nt: TGTGCCAGCAGCCTATGGACCCTTATGAACACTGAAGCTTTCTTT

clone_size: few
j_call: TRBJ1-1
d_call: NA
v_call: TRBV29-1
cdr3_aa: CSGARMNTEAFF
cdr3_nt: TGCAGCGGGGCGAGGATGAACACTGAAGCTTTCTTT

clone_size: NA
j_call: TRBJ2-2
d_call: NA
v_call: TRBV6-2/TRBV6-3
cdr3_aa: CASKPAGNIVTGELFF
cdr3_nt: TGTGCCAGCAAGCCCGCAGGTAACATCGTCACCGGGGAGCTGTTTTTT

clone_size: NA
j_call: TRBJ1-6
d_call: NA
v_call: TRBV4-1
cdr3_aa: CASSQKGTPDSPLHF
cdr3_nt: TGCGCCAGCAGCCAAAAGGGGACGCCCGATTCACCCCTCCACTTT

clone_size: NA
j_call: TRBJ2-1
d_call: NA
v_call: TRBV6-2/TRBV6-3
cdr3_aa: CASRPYQGVNYNEQFF
cdr3_nt: TGTGCCAGCAGGCCTTACCAGGGAGTGAACTACAATGAGCAGTTCTTC

clone_size: NA
j_call: TRBJ2-3
d_call: NA
v_call: TRBV21-1
cdr3_aa: CASSKDLASGPNEYHTDTQYF
cdr3_nt: TGTGCCAGCAGCAAAGACCTTGCTAGCGGACCAAACGAGTACCACACAGATACGCAGTATTTT

clone_size: NA
j_call: TRBJ2-3
d_call: NA
v_call: TRBV18
cdr3_aa: CASSPDIIWDTDTQYF
cdr3_nt: TGTGCCAGCTCACCAGACATTATTTGGGACACAGATACGCAGTATTTT

clone_size: few
j_call: TRBJ2-3
d_call: NA
v_call: TRBV6-5
cdr3_aa: CASSFPGDTQYF
cdr3_nt: TGTGCCAGCAGTTTCCCCGGTGATACGCAGTATTTT

clone_size: few
j_call: TRBJ1-1
d_call: NA
v_call: TRBV10-2
cdr3_aa: CASSGKQVESAAEAFF
cdr3_nt: TGCGCCAGCAGTGGGAAACAGGTCGAATCTGCGGCTGAAGCTTTCTTT

clone_size: few
j_call: TRBJ2-5
d_call: TRBD2
v_call: TRBV19
cdr3_aa: CASRRTSGVLGAQYF
cdr3_nt: TGTGCCAGTAGACGGACTAGCGGGGTACTAGGGGCCCAGTACTTC

clone_size: few
j_call: TRBJ1-2
d_call: NA
v_call: TRBV7-9
cdr3_aa: CASSLGETDRYYGYTF
cdr3_nt: TGTGCCAGCAGCCTCGGAGAAACCGACAGATACTATGGCTACACCTTC

clone_size: few
j_call: TRBJ1-2
d_call: NA
v_call: TRBV7-2
cdr3_aa: CASVFRVNYGYTF
cdr3_nt: TGTGCCAGCGTCTTCCGGGTTAACTATGGCTACACCTTC